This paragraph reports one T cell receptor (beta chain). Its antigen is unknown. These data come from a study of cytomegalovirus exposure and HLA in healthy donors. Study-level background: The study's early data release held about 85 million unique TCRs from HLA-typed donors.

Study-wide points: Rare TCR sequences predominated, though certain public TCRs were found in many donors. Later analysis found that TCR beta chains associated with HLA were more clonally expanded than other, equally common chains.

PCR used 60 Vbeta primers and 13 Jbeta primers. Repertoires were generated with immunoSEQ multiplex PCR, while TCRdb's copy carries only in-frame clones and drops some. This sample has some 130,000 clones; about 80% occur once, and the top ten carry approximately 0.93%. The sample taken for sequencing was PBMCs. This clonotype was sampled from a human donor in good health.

This CDR3 is CATSRSQGDYGYTF. DNA of the CDR3: TGTGCCACCAGCAGATCCCAGGGGGACTATGGCTACACCTTC. The chain links TRBV15 to TRBJ1-2; TRBD1 agrees at 7 bases. V dropped 2 bases and J dropped 3; count of bases not matched to a gene: 3. Germline CDR1 reads LNHNV; CDR2 reads YYDKDF (reference sequence). CDR3 size: 14 residues.